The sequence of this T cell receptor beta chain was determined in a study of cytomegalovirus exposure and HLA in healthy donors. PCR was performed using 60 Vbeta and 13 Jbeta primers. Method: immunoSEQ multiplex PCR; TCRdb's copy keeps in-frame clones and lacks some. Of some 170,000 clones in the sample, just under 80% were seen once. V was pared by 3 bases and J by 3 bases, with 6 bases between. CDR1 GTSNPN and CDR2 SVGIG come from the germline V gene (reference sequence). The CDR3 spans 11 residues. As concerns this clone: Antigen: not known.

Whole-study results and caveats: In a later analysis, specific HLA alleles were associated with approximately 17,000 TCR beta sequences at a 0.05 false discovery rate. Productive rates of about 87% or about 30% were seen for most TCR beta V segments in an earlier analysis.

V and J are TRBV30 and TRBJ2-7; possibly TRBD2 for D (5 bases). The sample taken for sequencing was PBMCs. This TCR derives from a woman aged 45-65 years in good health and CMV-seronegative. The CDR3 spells CAWSGDYEQYF. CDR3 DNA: TGTGCCTGGAGCGGGGACTACGAGCAGTACTTC. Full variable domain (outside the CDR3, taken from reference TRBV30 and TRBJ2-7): SQTIHQWPATLVQPVGSPLSLECTVEGTSNPNLYWYRQAAGRGLQLLFYSVGIGQISSEVPQNLSASRPQDRQFILSSKKLLLSDSGFYLCAWSGDYEQYFGPGTRLTVT.